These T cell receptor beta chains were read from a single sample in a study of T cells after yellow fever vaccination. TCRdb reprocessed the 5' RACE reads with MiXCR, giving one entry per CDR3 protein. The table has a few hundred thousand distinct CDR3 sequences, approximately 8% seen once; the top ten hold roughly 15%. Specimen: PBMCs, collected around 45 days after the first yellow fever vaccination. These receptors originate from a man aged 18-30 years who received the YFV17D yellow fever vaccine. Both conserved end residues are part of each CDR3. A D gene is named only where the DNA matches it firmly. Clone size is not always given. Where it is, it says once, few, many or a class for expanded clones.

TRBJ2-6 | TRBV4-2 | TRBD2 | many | TGTGCCAGCAGCCAAGAAGCGGGGGCTGGGGCCAACGTCCTGACTTTC | CASSQEAGAGANVLTF
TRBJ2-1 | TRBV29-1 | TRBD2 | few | TGCAGCGTTGTGACTAGCGGGGGGCCCTACGGGCAGTTCTTC | CSVVTSGGPYGQFF
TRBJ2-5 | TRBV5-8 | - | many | TGTGCCAGCAGCTTGATAGAGACCCAGTACTTC | CASSLIETQYF
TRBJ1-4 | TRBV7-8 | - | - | TGTGCCAGCAGTTTTAGGGCTTCCGGGGATGAAAAACTGTTTTTT | CASSFRASGDEKLFF
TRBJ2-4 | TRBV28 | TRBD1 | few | TGTGCCAGCAGCCAACAGGGGCAAAACATTCAGTACTTC | CASSQQGQNIQYF
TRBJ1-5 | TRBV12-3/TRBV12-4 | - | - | TGTGCCAGTGGACAACTCAATCAGCCCCAGCATTTT | CASGQLNQPQHF
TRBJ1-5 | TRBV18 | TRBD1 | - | TGTGCCAGCTCACCCGGGACAGGGGTTAGCAATCAGCCCCAGCATTTT | CASSPGTGVSNQPQHF
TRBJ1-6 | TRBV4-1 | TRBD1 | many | TGCGCCAGCAGCCAAGATCCCCCAGGGGGCCACTCACCCCTCCACTTT | CASSQDPPGGHSPLHF
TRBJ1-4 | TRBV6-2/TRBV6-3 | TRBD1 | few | TGTGCCAGCAGAGGCCTACCGGGACAGACTAATGAAAAACTGTTTTTT | CASRGLPGQTNEKLFF
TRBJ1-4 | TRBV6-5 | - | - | TGTGCCAGCAGTTACGGCCAGGGTGGTGTAACTAATGAAAAACTGTTTTTT | CASSYGQGGVTNEKLFF
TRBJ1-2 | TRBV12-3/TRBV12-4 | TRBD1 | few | TGTGCCAGCCGTATTCGAAGGGGGCAGGGAGGCTACACCTTC | CASRIRRGQGGYTF
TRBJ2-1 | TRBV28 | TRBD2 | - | TGTGCCAGCAGTTCCCCCGGGACTAGGGGCTACAATGAGCAGTTCTTC | CASSSPGTRGYNEQFF
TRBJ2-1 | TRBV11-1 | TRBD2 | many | TGTGCCAGCAGCCCCCAGGGGGGACTAGCGGGGGATCGGGATGAGCAGTTCTTC | CASSPQGGLAGDRDEQFF
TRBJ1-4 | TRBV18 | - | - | TGTGCCAGCTCACAGTCGATGTCGGATGAAAAACTGTTTTTT | CASSQSMSDEKLFF
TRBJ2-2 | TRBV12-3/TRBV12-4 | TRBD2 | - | TGTGCCAGCAGTTTATACGGCGGGGGAAGGACCGGGGAGCTGTTTTTT | CASSLYGGGRTGELFF
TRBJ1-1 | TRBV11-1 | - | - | TGTGCCAGCAGCTTAGGAGTCTTTAGGGCGGCTTTCTTT | CASSLGVFRAAFF
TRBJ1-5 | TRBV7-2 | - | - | TGTGCCAGCAGCTTAGTGGACACCGAGCAGCCCCAGCATTTT | CASSLVDTEQPQHF
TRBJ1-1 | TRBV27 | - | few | TGTGCCAGCAGTTTAAAGGTACTGGACACTGAAGCTTTCTTT | CASSLKVLDTEAFF
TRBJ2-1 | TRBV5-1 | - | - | TGCGCCAGCAGCTTTTCCTACAATGAGCAGTTCTTC | CASSFSYNEQFF
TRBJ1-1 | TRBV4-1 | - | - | TGCGCCAGCAGCCAAGTGGGGGGTAGGGGGAGCACTGAAGCTTTCTTT | CASSQVGGRGSTEAFF
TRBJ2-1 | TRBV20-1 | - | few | TGCAGTGCTAACAGGGCTGGGAATGAGCAGTTCTTC | CSANRAGNEQFF
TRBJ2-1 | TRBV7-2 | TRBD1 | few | TGTGCCAGCAGTTTAGGGACAGGAACCTACAATGAGCAGTTCTTC | CASSLGTGTYNEQFF
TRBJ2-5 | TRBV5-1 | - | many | TGCGCCAGCAGCTTGGAGGGGTCGGGGGTTGAGACCCAGTACTTC | CASSLEGSGVETQYF
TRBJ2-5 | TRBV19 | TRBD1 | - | TGTGCCAGTAGTTCCCCCGACAGGGGGATTCGGGAGACCCAGTACTTC | CASSSPDRGIRETQYF
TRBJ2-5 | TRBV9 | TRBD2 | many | TGTGCCAGCAGCGTAGGGACTAGCGATAAAGAGACCCAGTACTTC | CASSVGTSDKETQYF
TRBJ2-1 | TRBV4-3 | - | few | TGCGCCAGCAGCCTCACGCAGCTGCCGTACAATGAGCAGTTCTTC | CASSLTQLPYNEQFF
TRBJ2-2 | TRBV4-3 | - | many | TGCGCCAGCAGCCAAGGCGACGGTACGAACACCGGGGAGCTGTTTTTT | CASSQGDGTNTGELFF
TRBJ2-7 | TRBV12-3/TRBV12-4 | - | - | TGTGCCAGCAGTTTAGGAGAGCGGCTTTCCTACGAGCAGTACTTC | CASSLGERLSYEQYF
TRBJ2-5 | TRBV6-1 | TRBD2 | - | TGTGCCAGCAGCCTAAGGACTAGCGGGGGGGCCATGCAAGAGACCCAGTACTTC | CASSLRTSGGAMQETQYF
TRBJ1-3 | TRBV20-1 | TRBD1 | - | TGCAGTGCTAGAGGGTGGGGGCAGGGGGCATCCTCTGGAAACACCATATATTTT | CSARGWGQGASSGNTIYF
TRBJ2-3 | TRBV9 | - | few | TGTGCCAGCAGCGTAGATATGAGGGGAAGCACAGATACGCAGTATTTT | CASSVDMRGSTDTQYF
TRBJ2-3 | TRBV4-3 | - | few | TGCGCCAGCAGCCAAGATCGCGAAGATACGCAGTATTTT | CASSQDREDTQYF
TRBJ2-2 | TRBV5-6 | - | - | TGTGCCAGCAACTCCCTCTTTCGCGAGGTTGGGGGAGCGATAAACACCGGGGAGCTGTTTTTT | CASNSLFREVGGAINTGELFF
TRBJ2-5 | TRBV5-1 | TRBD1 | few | TGCGCCAGCAGCTCCCGAGACAGGGTTGGTGGGACCCAGTACTTC | CASSSRDRVGGTQYF
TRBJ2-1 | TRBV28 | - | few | TGTGCCAGCAGTTTTAGAACTAGGACGAATGAGCAGTTCTTC | CASSFRTRTNEQFF
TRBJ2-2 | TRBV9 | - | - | TGTGCCAGCAGCGCCAGATCCGAGGGCACCGGGGAGCTGTTTTTT | CASSARSEGTGELFF
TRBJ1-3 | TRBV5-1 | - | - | TGCGCCAGCAGCTTGTTGGGGGACTCTGGAAACACCATATATTTT | CASSLLGDSGNTIYF
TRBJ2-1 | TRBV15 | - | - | TGTGCCACCAGCAGAGATCGAGCGACGAATGAGCAGTTCTTC | CATSRDRATNEQFF
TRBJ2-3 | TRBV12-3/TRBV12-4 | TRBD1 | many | TGTGCCAGCAGTCTCCACAGGGGAACAGATACGCAGTATTTT | CASSLHRGTDTQYF
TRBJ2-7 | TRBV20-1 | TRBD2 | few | TGCAGTGCTAGAGGGACTAGCGGGGGGCCAGGCAACGAGCAGTACTTC | CSARGTSGGPGNEQYF
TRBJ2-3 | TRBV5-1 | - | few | TGCGCCAGCAGGGTACGTGGGGGAGGCACAGATACGCAGTATTTT | CASRVRGGGTDTQYF
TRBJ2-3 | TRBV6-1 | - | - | TGTGCCAGCAGTCGAGGGACCGCTAGCACAGATACGCAGTATTTT | CASSRGTASTDTQYF
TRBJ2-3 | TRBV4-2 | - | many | TGTGCCAGCAGCCAAGGATTGGCCCAGGCAGCCCCTGGCACAGATACGCAGTATTTT | CASSQGLAQAAPGTDTQYF
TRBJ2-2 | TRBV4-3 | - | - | TGCGCCAGCAGCGATAGACTAGGGGCGAACACCGGGGAGCTGTTTTTT | CASSDRLGANTGELFF
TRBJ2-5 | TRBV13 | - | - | TGTGCCAGCAGCTCCCGGGACTTTAAAGAGACCCAGTACTTC | CASSSRDFKETQYF
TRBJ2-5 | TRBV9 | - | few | TGTGCCAGCAGCAAAGGAATTACGGGTCAAGAGACCCAGTACTTC | CASSKGITGQETQYF
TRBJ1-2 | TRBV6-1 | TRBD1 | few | TGTGCCAGCAGTGAAGCTCGGACAGGGCAAGGCTACACCTTC | CASSEARTGQGYTF
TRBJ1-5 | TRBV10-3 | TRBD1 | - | TGTGCCATCAGTGAGTGGGGACAGGGGGCTCGGCAGCCCCAGCATTTT | CAISEWGQGARQPQHF
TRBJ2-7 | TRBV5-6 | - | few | TGTGCCAGCAGCCCAACAGGGAACGATTACGAGCAGTACTTC | CASSPTGNDYEQYF
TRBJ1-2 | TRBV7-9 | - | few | TGTGCCAGCATCCGGGACACCGTCAACTATGGCTACACCTTC | CASIRDTVNYGYTF
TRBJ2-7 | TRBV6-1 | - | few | TGTGCCAGCCAGGAGGTATTGACTAGCGAGCAGTACTTC | CASQEVLTSEQYF
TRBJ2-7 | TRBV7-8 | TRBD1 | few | TGTGCCAGCAGCCAAAAGGACAGGGCCCGCTACGAGCAGTACTTC | CASSQKDRARYEQYF
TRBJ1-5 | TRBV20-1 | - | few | TGCAGTGCTCGACAGCTCAATCAGCCCCAGCATTTT | CSARQLNQPQHF
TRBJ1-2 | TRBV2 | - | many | TGTGCCAGCAGTGACCAGGGCCAGAAAGGCTACACCTTC | CASSDQGQKGYTF
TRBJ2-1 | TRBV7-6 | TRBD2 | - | TGTGCCAGCAGCTCCGTGCGGGGGGCCCGAATGAATGAGCAGTTCTTC | CASSSVRGARMNEQFF
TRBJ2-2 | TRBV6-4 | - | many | TGTGCCAGCAGTCTGATTAAGGGGGCGAACACCGGGGAGCTGTTTTTT | CASSLIKGANTGELFF
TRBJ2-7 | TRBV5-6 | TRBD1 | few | TGTGCCAGCAGCCCAGGACAGGGTTATAACGAGCAGTACTTC | CASSPGQGYNEQYF
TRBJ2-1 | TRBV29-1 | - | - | TGCAGCGTTACTAGTTTTGGTGAGCAGTTCTTC | CSVTSFGEQFF